This T cell receptor (beta chain) emerged from a study of blood T cell repertoires in COVID-19. CDR1 is MNHEY, CDR2 SVGAGI, per germline. V was clipped by 2 bases and J by 7 bases, with 15 bases between them. There are 16 residues in the CDR3. Per the authors' pipeline: Estimated nucleated cell counts came from reference gene primer amplification. The data were produced by immunoSEQ multiplex PCR, yet TCRdb's version contains in-frame clones alone and is incomplete. V and J calls plus clone size are reproduced from that table; the DNA served to infer D and trimming. The profile covers approximately 400,000 clones, with around 89% appearing a single time and around 1.2% taken by the ten largest. Enrolled through a virtual design, the participants were between 18 and 89 years of age and came from roughly 22 US areas. Participants' reported clinical history set cohort assignment. Recovered status applied to Cohort 3 donors who had two consecutive negative PCRs. It also applied to those with clearance or with symptom resolution.

Sequences were obtained from PBMCs or T cells enriched from blood (not recorded which). This rearrangement joins TRBV6-5 to TRBJ1-6; perhaps TRBD1 as D (6 bases). The TCR comes from a woman aged 18-35 years who had recovered from COVID-19. CDR3 sequence reads: CASSYTHRVMNSPLHF. In nucleotides, the CDR3 is TGTGCCAGCAGTTACACCCACAGGGTAATGAATTCACCCCTCCACTTT.